This T cell receptor (beta chain) was captured in a study of T-cell reconstitution after alpha-beta-depleted transplantation in children. The CDR3 is 13 residues long. Trimming cost V 7 bases and J 9 bases, with 18 bases left between them. There are many counts of this clonotype. Preparation of the TCRbeta library was carried out with unique molecular identifiers. TCRdb recomputed calls from the PCR reads with MiXCR, one row per CDR3 protein. Of 200,000 to 250,000 distinct CDR3 sequences listed, 9.7% were seen once; the top ten hold approximately 4.7%. This chain links TRBV12-3 or TRBV12-4 with TRBJ1-2; D is ambiguous. Sequenced material: PBMCs from the stem cell graft donor, taken from the stem cell graft. The receptor was derived from a human donor who donated a stem cell graft to a child with SCID. CDR3 loop: CASIADRGVRYTF. DNA for the CDR3: TGTGCCAGCATCGCGGACCGCGGGGTACGCTACACCTTC.